Presented here are 24 T cell receptor beta chains from one specimen sequenced in a study of control samples from healthy donors and cancer patients (dated by TCRdb to the early 2020s). The library was prepared using the immunoSEQ multiplex PCR assay. The table was pulled from immuneACCESS by TCRdb, which kept in-frame rearrangements only. Such tables lose some clones; where checked, under half of the loss comes from unresolved V genes, and the rest has no known cause. Here the sample has about 99,000 clones; roughly 89% occur a single time. Approximately 20% of the sample comes from the top ten. The sample was PBMCs. These TCRs come from a man aged 60-69 years with lung cancer.

The chain links TRBV7-9 to TRBJ2-1, with D perhaps TRBD1 or TRBD2 (5 bases each). CDR3 length equals 16 residues. Germline V gene lookup returns CDR1 SEHNR and CDR2 FQNEAQ (reference sequence). Trimming left V 6 bases short and J 5 bases short, with 20 bases between. The CDR3 region is CASSSNLGTQNNEQFF. The DNA for the CDR3 is TGTGCCAGCAGTTCCAACCTCGGGACGCAGAACAATGAGCAGTTCTTC.

This sequence joins TRBV15 and TRBJ1-6; D gene ambiguous. This CDR3 comprises 13 residues. CDR1 is LNHNV, CDR2 YYDKDF, per germline (reference sequence). V was trimmed by 7 bases and J by 3 bases, leaving 7 bases between them. CDR3 DNA sequence: TGTGCCACCAACTCATACTATAATTCACCCCTCCACTTT. Its protein product is CATNSYYNSPLHF. The complete variable domain, with remaining parts taken from reference TRBV15 and TRBJ1-6, reads DAMVIQNPRYQVTQFGKPVTLSCSQTLNHNVMYWYQQKSSQAPKLLFHYYDKDFNNEADTPDNFQSRRPNTSFCFLDIRSPGLGDTAMYLCATNSYYNSPLHFGNGTRLTVT.

The DNA for the CDR3 is TGTGCCAGCAGTTACTCGTCGCGAAGCTCTGGAAACACCATATATTTT. It yields the protein CASSYSSRSSGNTIYF. The chain is built from TRBV6-6 and TRBJ1-3; D uncertain. Between the trimmed V and J ends, which lost 0 bases and 0 bases, there was a span of 9 bases. The CDR3 extends over 16 amino acids. Germline loops: CDR1 MNHNY, CDR2 SVGAGI (reference sequence).

The chain links TRBV10-3 to TRBJ2-3, with 9 bases aligning to TRBD1. The CDR3 extends over 14 amino acids. Germline V gives CDR1 ENHRY, CDR2 SYGVKD. V lost 6 bases, J lost 7 bases, and 8 bases stayed unmatched. The CDR3, as DNA: TGTGCCATCAGACGGGACAGGGACATGAATACGCAGTATTTT. It codes for CAIRRDRDMNTQYF.

The J gene is TRBJ1-1, the V gene TRBV5-6; D is unresolved. Germline V gene sequence: CDR1 SGHDT, CDR2 YYEEEE. The CDR3 runs to 12 residues. Trimming removed 2 bases at V and 4 bases at J, with 6 bases between. The CDR3 spells CASSFIPTEAFF. CDR3 nucleotides: TGTGCCAGCAGCTTCATCCCCACTGAAGCTTTCTTT.

The V gene is TRBV7-3, the J gene TRBJ2-2; D uncertain. V lost 0 bases, J lost 8 bases, and 7 bases lay in between. The germline V gene has CDR1 SGHTA and CDR2 FQGTGA. The CDR3 has 13 amino acids. CDR3: CASSLTPSGELFF. The CDR3 DNA sequence: TGTGCCAGCAGCTTAACACCCTCTGGGGAGCTGTTTTTT.

J is TRBJ2-3 and V is TRBV5-1; TRBD2 agrees at 7 bases. This CDR3 is built from 16 residues. V trimming: 4 bases; J trimming: 2 bases; junction bases outside the gene matches: 10. From germline, CDR1 is SGHRS and CDR2 YFSETQ. The CDR3 loop is CASSPYAGEVTDTQYF. The CDR3 DNA follows: TGCGCCAGCAGCCCGTACGCGGGGGAGGTCACAGATACGCAGTATTTT.

The V and J genes are TRBV18 and TRBJ2-7, with 12 bases aligning to TRBD2. Unmatched junction bases numbered 3, after V lost 4 bases and J lost 5 bases. Germline V gene sequence: CDR1 KGHSH, CDR2 LQKENI. The CDR3 has 14 amino acids. CDR3 loop: CASSLTSGGNEQYF. The CDR3 DNA reads TGTGCCAGCTCACTGACTAGCGGGGGTAACGAGCAGTACTTC.

This chain uses TRBV4-1 with TRBJ1-2; 8 nucleotides agree with TRBD1. The length of the CDR3 is 15 residues. V lost 5 bases and J lost 0; bases outside the gene matches: 5. Germline CDR1 is MGHRA and CDR2 is YSYEKL. CDR3 sequence: CASSSPDRANYGYTF. The CDR3, as DNA: TGCGCCAGCAGCTCCCCGGACAGGGCTAACTATGGCTACACCTTC.

The V and J genes are TRBV2 and TRBJ1-4; 8 bases are a match to TRBD1. The CDR3 totals 15 residues. Germline trimming cut 4 bases from V and 8 bases from J; bases unmatched to any gene: 9. Germline loops: CDR1 SNHLY, CDR2 FYNNEI. The CDR3 DNA follows: TGTGCCAGCAGTGTGGGAGAGACAGGGGTCGAAAAACTGTTTTTT. It specifies CASSVGETGVEKLFF. The complete variable domain, with remaining parts taken from reference TRBV2 and TRBJ1-4, reads EPEVTQTPSHQVTQMGQEVILRCVPISNHLYFYWYRQILGQKVEFLVSFYNNEISEKSEIFDDQFSVERPDGSNFTLKIRSTKLEDSAMYFCASSVGETGVEKLFFGSGTQLSVL.

This chain joins TRBV2 and TRBJ2-1; D call uncertain. V lost 7 bases and J lost 4, with 17 bases in between. The CDR3 is 15 residues long. CDR1 is SNHLY and CDR2 is FYNNEI in the germline V gene. CDR3 sequence: CASKVGTQDYNEQFF. The CDR3 bases are TGTGCCAGCAAAGTGGGCACCCAGGATTACAATGAGCAGTTCTTC. The full variable domain, rest sourced from reference TRBV2 and TRBJ2-1, is EPEVTQTPSHQVTQMGQEVILRCVPISNHLYFYWYRQILGQKVEFLVSFYNNEISEKSEIFDDQFSVERPDGSNFTLKIRSTKLEDSAMYFCASKVGTQDYNEQFFGPGTRLTVL.

Here the CDR3 DNA reads TGTGCCAGCAGCTTGGAGGGGGCGATTGTTGGAGAGCAGTTCTTC. It yields the protein CASSLEGAIVGEQFF. This rearrangement joins TRBV11-2 to TRBJ2-1; tentatively, D is TRBD1 (7 bases). This CDR3 is built from 15 residues. Trimming left V 3 bases short and J 10 bases short, with 19 bases between. Per the germline V gene, CDR1 is SGHAT and CDR2 is FQNNGV.

This clone came up a few times. The chain is built from TRBV6-1 and TRBJ1-5, with D tentatively TRBD1 (6 bases). The CDR3 is 13 amino acids. CDR1 and CDR2 from the germline V gene are MNHNS and SASEGT. V was clipped by 2 bases and J by 7 bases, with 9 bases between them. CDR3 loop: CASSENREQPQHF. Here the CDR3 DNA reads TGTGCCAGCAGTGAAAACAGGGAGCAGCCCCAGCATTTT.

Only one count was recorded for this clone. The V gene is TRBV7-9, the J gene TRBJ2-5; D uncertain. V was clipped by 1 base and J by 5 bases, with 11 bases between them. The length of the CDR3 is 14 residues. Germline CDR1 reads SEHNR; CDR2 reads FQNEAQ (reference sequence). CDR3 DNA sequence: TGTGCCAGCAGCTTAGGTTTTGATCGGGAGACCCAGTACTTC. Translating it yields CASSLGFDRETQYF.

The chain employs TRBV14 and TRBJ1-1; D not certain. CDR1 is SGHDN, CDR2 FVKESK, per germline. This CDR3 is built from 15 residues. Trimming took off 3 bases at V and 1 base at J, with 12 bases between the two ends. The DNA for the CDR3 is TGTGCCAGCAGCCACCCTAACAAGGGGAACACTGAAGCTTTCTTT. This encodes CASSHPNKGNTEAFF. Based on the CDR3 plus reference TRBV14 and TRBJ1-1, the full variable domain is EAGVTQFPSHSVIEKGQTVTLRCDPISGHDNLYWYRRVMGKEIKFLLHFVKESKQDESGMPNNRFLAERTGGTYSTLKVQPAELEDSGVYFCASSHPNKGNTEAFFGQGTRLTVV.

This clone has just one count. V gene TRBV30 combines with J gene TRBJ2-3, with 12 bases aligning to TRBD1. Per germline, CDR1 GTSNPN and CDR2 SVGIG (reference sequence). CDR3 length equals 14 residues. J gave up 4 bases and V 3 bases, and 2 bases lay outside the gene matches. The CDR3 loop is CAWRGDRGPDTQYF. CDR3 bases: TGTGCCTGGAGAGGGGACAGGGGGCCAGATACGCAGTATTTT.

The V call is TRBV5-1, the J call TRBJ1-1, with 9 bases matching TRBD1. Germline assignment: CDR1 SGHRS and CDR2 YFSETQ. The CDR3 covers 16 residues. Germline trimming cut 4 bases from V and 0 bases from J; bases unmatched to any gene: 7. CDR3: CASSPTGGSLNTEAFF. CDR3 DNA sequence: TGCGCCAGCAGCCCGACAGGGGGAAGCCTGAACACTGAAGCTTTCTTT.

This CDR3 is CASSLVSADYGYTF. The CDR3 DNA follows: TGCGCCAGCAGCTTGGTGTCAGCAGACTATGGCTACACCTTC. The rearrangement links TRBV5-1 to TRBJ1-2; the D is unclear. Between the trimmed V and J ends, which lost 0 bases and 3 bases, there was a span of 9 bases. The CDR3 consists of 14 residues. The germline V gene encodes CDR1 SGHRS and CDR2 YFSETQ.

V and J are TRBV12-5 and TRBJ2-2, with a tentative D call TRBD1 (5 bases). Between the trimmed V and J ends, which lost 5 bases and 1 base, there was a span of 11 bases. Germline values: CDR1 LGHNT, CDR2 FRNRAP. The CDR3 is 15 residues long. The CDR3 here is CASGPTGQNTGELFF. The DNA of the CDR3 is TGTGCTAGTGGTCCAACAGGACAGAACACCGGGGAGCTGTTTTTT.

The chain joins TRBV10-3 to TRBJ2-7, with 8 nucleotides matching TRBD1. The V gene's germline CDR1 is ENHRY and CDR2 SYGVKD. The CDR3 is 15 amino acids. J gave up 2 bases and V 5 bases, and 8 bases lay outside the gene matches. In nucleotides, the CDR3 is TGTGCCATCAGTATTGGACAGGGTGCCGCCTACGAGCAGTACTTC. As protein: CAISIGQGAAYEQYF.

In its sample, this clone was seen once. The chain combines TRBV29-1 with TRBJ2-3; 7 bases agree with TRBD2. V lost 1 base, J lost 6 bases, and 10 bases stayed unmatched. CDR1 is SQVTM and CDR2 is ANQGSEA in the germline V gene. CDR3 length: 15 amino acids. The CDR3 nucleotides are TGCAGCGTTGAAGGGGGCATCGGGGGGACGGATACGCAGTATTTT. Its protein is CSVEGGIGGTDTQYF.

The chain carries TRBV7-2 and TRBJ1-2; D gene ambiguous. The germline CDR1 and CDR2 sequences are SGHTA and FQGNSA. The V end was cut by 3 bases, the J end by 0 bases, with 11 bases between. This CDR3 comprises 15 residues. The chain's CDR3 is CASSFVSQTNYGYTF. CDR3 nucleotides: TGTGCCAGCAGCTTCGTGTCACAGACTAACTATGGCTACACCTTC. The full variable domain, in which reference TRBV7-2 and TRBJ1-2 provide the parts outside the CDR3, is GAGVSQSPSNKVTEKGKDVELRCDPISGHTALYWYRQSLGQGLEFLIYFQGNSAPDKSGLPSDRFSAERTGGSVSTLTIQRTQQEDSAVYLCASSFVSQTNYGYTFGSGTRLTVV.

This sequence joins TRBV18 and TRBJ1-5; D perhaps matches TRBD1 (6 bases). The germline V gene has CDR1 KGHSH and CDR2 LQKENI. V lost 0 bases and J 1 base, leaving 16 bases between the germline ends. This CDR3 has 18 residues. This CDR3 reads CASSPPQIGGPSNQPQHF. The CDR3 region has the DNA TGTGCCAGCTCACCACCGCAAATCGGGGGCCCCAGCAATCAGCCCCAGCATTTT. Combining the CDR3 with reference TRBV18 and TRBJ1-5 gives the whole variable domain NAGVMQNPRHLVRRRGQEARLRCSPMKGHSHVYWYRQLPEEGLKFMVYLQKENIIDESGMPKERFSAEFPKEGPSILRIQQVVRGDSAAYFCASSPPQIGGPSNQPQHFGDGTRLSIL.

This chain uses TRBV6-5 with TRBJ2-4, with unresolved D. The V gene lost 8 bases and the J gene lost 0 bases, with 14 bases spanning the gap. This CDR3 has 15 residues. Germline V gene sequence: CDR1 MNHEY, CDR2 SVGAGI. The chain's CDR3 is CASEPTNLAKNIQYF. CDR3 bases: TGTGCCAGCGAACCGACAAATCTAGCCAAAAACATTCAGTACTTC.